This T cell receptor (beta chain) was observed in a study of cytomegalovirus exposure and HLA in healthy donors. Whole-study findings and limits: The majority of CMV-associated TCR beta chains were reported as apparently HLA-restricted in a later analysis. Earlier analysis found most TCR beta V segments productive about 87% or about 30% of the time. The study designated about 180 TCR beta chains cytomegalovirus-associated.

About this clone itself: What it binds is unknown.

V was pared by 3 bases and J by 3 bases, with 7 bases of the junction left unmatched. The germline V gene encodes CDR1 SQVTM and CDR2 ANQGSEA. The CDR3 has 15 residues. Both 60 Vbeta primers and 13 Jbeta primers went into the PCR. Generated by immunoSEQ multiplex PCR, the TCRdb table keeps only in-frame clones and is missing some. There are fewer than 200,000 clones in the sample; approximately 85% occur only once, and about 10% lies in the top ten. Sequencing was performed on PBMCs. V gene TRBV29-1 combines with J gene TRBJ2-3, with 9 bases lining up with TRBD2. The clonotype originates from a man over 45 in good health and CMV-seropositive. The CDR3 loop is CSVEVAGVGTDTQYF. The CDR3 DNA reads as TGCAGCGTTGAGGTAGCGGGAGTTGGGACAGATACGCAGTATTTT.